Listed here is a single T cell receptor beta chain. Its antigen is not yet known. One base away there is no much larger clone; base qualities are not given. In total, roughly 710 healthy bone marrow donors made up the cohort. All cohort members were sampled while nominally healthy, although unrecorded immune exposures were likely present. The donor was CMV seronegative and belonged to the group of roughly 330 seronegative cohort members. A peripheral blood sample was provided by each donor, and peripheral blood mononuclear cells were used for TCR beta sequencing. Genomic DNA was extracted from the blood cell samples with the Qiagen DNeasy Blood Extraction Kit. The data were obtained in a study of cytomegalovirus exposure and HLA in healthy donors (dated by TCRdb to 2015 to 2018). Background on the whole study: An earlier analysis of 587 of the donors reported approximately 260 Gb of sequence data and roughly 120 million unique TCR beta sequences obtained from around 190 million T cells. An early release covering 550 to 700 HLA-typed donors comprised approximately 300 gigabases of sequencing data and around 80 million unique TCR sequences. Of the 300 to 450 genotyped donors, around 81% fell in the genetic ancestry cluster associated with self-reported Caucasian donors. The study was designed to test whether signatures of past pathogen exposure could be identified by cataloging public T cell receptors. The study profiled the T cell repertoires of 500 to 800 subjects by immunosequencing and related them to cytomegalovirus serostatus. In addition to the first cohort of around 670 subjects, a separate validation cohort of 130 or so different subjects was used. To predict cytomegalovirus infection status, the study combined high-throughput TCR immunosequencing, statistical association of individual TCRs with disease status, and machine learning. In a later analysis, previously published TCR beta repertoires from about 640 donors were re-analyzed and high-resolution HLA genotyping was added so that TCR occurrence patterns could be studied. Rather than using new phenotypic data, the later analysis identified candidate immune exposures from TCR beta sequences and from how often those sequences occurred across donors. An earlier analysis of several hundred of the donors applied high-throughput TCR beta sequencing to assess whether each TCR beta V gene segment acted as functional or pseudogenic. Donor age, sex, ethnicity and CMV serostatus were compiled alongside the repertoire data. Genome-wide SNP genotypes for about 60% of the roughly 670 donors were used in a later genetic analysis, which treated that subset as a discovery cohort. All discovery cohort repertoires had been generated on a single sequencing platform. Both class I and class II loci were covered by HLA typing, at four-digit resolution. The number of typed donors differed by locus: roughly 629-640 for A, B, C, DRB1 and DQB1; approximately 520 for DQA1; 606 for DPA1; and 450 to 480 for DPB1. About five DR-DQ haplotypes were treated as single units for association and clustering because of strong linkage in the cohort. On average, about 200,000 unique TCR beta nucleotide sequences were sequenced per donor among 398 genotyped donors of the cohort, with roughly 19% of those sequences being non-productive. Overall results and qualifications from the work: Assigning TCR associations to individual alleles was difficult when HLA alleles, especially DR and DQ, strongly co-occurred. A few of the identified cytomegalovirus-associated TCR beta chains were confirmed in vitro to be specific for cytomegalovirus antigens. For the cohort, immune exposure information was limited to CMV serostatus. In a later analysis, HLA-associated TCR beta chains showed more clonal expansion and lower generation probabilities than non-associated chains that were equally common. A later analysis found that most CMV-associated TCR beta chains appeared HLA-restricted, with HLA associations seemingly driven largely by CMV exposure. Most TCR sequences were observed very rarely across donors, whereas some public TCRs were present in many individuals. In an earlier analysis of a few hundred of the donors, most TCR beta V segments were observed in productive rearrangements about 87% or about 30% of the time, broadly matching IMGT annotations. Because counts were too low, about 18 rarely observed V segments, including chromosome 9 orphons, were left out of the earlier analysis of 500 to 650 of the donors. The authors suggested that the approach could potentially be extended to other disease states and immunological phenotypes. In both the original and validation cohorts, the classifier was reported to diagnose cytomegalovirus status with high specificity and sensitivity. In the study, approximately 160 TCR beta chains were listed as associated with cytomegalovirus. Presence/absence analyses assumed roughly uniform sequencing depth across donors, an assumption that may not hold. According to a later genetic analysis, donors in an Asian-associated ancestry cluster had fewer N-insertions in productive TCRs than the approximately 630-donor mean. Several of the top co-occurrence clusters appeared to be linked to parvovirus B19, influenza, CMV and Epstein-Barr virus, according to a later analysis. A later genetic analysis associated a missense DCLRE1C variant with V-gene and J-gene trimming of TCR beta chains, and an independent cohort replicated the association. In a later analysis, the rate of TCR association differed among HLA loci, with DRB1 alleles having the most associated TCRs and HLA-C alleles having the fewest. Because HLA typing was missing for some donors at each locus, association tests included only the typed subset. A group of highly shared sequence variants was considered likely to be a technical artifact of the sequencing pipeline. In this cohort, only TCR beta chains were sequenced, and detectable features were limited by the absence of alpha or paired-chain data. A further reported finding was that TCR beta sequences accurately predicted the HLA-A and HLA-B alleles for most subjects in the first cohort. Specific HLA alleles were associated with 18,000 or so TCR beta sequences at a false discovery rate of 0.05 in a later analysis. Correlated functional status among segregating V segments might reflect linkage disequilibrium, but an unknown experimental factor could not be ruled out.

The method was the immunoSEQ multiplex PCR assay. For the multiplex PCR, a mixture combining 60 forward primers for TCR Vbeta segments and 13 reverse primers for TCR Jbeta segments was used. The CDR3 region of rearranged TCR beta genes was amplified from genomic DNA by a multiplex PCR assay. The amplified TCR beta libraries were sequenced on the Illumina HiSeq System as 87-base-pair reads. Turning to the authors' computational methods: In a later analysis, some 80 million unique TCR beta chains were counted across the approximately 670 repertoires, and approximately 11 million of these chains were shared by at least two donors. Raw reads were error-corrected and collapsed into unique sequences by a nearest-neighbor algorithm in which closely related sequences were merged to remove PCR and sequencing errors. To assign V, D and J gene segments, CDR3 sequences were aligned to IMGT reference sequences. For a sequence to be retained, a match of at least six nucleotides was required to both a V gene segment and a J gene segment. Rearrangements were called productive when the CDR3 lacked stop codons and stayed in frame with V and J; all others were non-productive. Following IMGT convention, CDR3 was defined as the stretch from the second conserved V-encoded cysteine up to the conserved J-encoded phenylalanine. Sequences without an unambiguous match to a single V gene segment were excluded from the earlier analysis of about 600 of the donors. An earlier analysis of a few hundred of the donors called V segments functional above 56.7% productive rearrangements and segregating when the between-donor standard deviation exceeded 5%. To diagnose cytomegalovirus status from the catalog of TCR beta chain sequences, a statistical classification framework was built. V and J gene assignment, in a later analysis, came from comparing TCR nucleotide sequences with IMGT/GENE-DB human TR gene sequences. A later analysis assigned CDR3 sequences and most-parsimonious VDJ recombination scenarios with the TCRdist pipeline. A later analysis defined each TCR beta chain by its CDR3 amino acid sequence plus V-gene family, and excluded reads lacking a unique V-gene family. A later analysis removed several hundred highly shared, low-generation-probability nucleotide sequences to deal with suspected cross-contamination and a sequencing artifact. In a later analysis, a clonal expansion index was calculated for each public chain from normalized within-repertoire ranks of inferred template counts. In a later analysis, generation probabilities were computed using a VDJ recombination model fitted to out-of-frame rearrangements, and the results were checked against IGoR. In a later analysis, TCR-TCR, TCR-HLA and TCR-CMV co-occurrence was scored with hypergeometric tests, and a repertoire-size bias correction was applied to TCR pairs. In a later analysis, false discovery rates were estimated by permuting HLA or CMV assignments 20 times. A later analysis grouped co-occurring TCRs with DBSCAN, adding TCRdist sequence similarity when clustering within HLA-allele-positive subsets. Co-occurrence clustering excluded repertoires with fewer than 30,000 or more than 120,000 public chains, plus five with anomalous nucleotide sharing. In TCRdb, the immuneACCESS table is reduced to in-frame sequences with V and J assigned. These tables do not hold every clone; where another copy was compared, an unresolved V gene accounts for under half, and the others remain unexplained. V and J calls and clone size follow that table, whereas D and trimming were derived from the DNA. The sample profile shows about 160,000 clones; around 69% of them were found once. About 1.3% of the sample rests with the top ten.

This receptor was identified in a man between 60 and 75 years old in good health and CMV-seronegative. Sequencing was performed on PBMCs.

The CDR3 protein sequence reads: CASSRHRGTDTEAFF. The DNA sequence is as follows: TGTGCCAGCTCCCGGCACAGGGGCACGGACACTGAAGCTTTCTTT. This chain is built from TRBV18 and TRBJ1-1; 7 bases in the middle match TRBD1. The CDR3 holds 15 amino acids from the cysteine to the phenylalanine. CDR3 DNA only is kept here, 45 bases in frame from base 1. Compared with germline, V lacks 6 bases and J lacks 3 bases; bases without a gene match: 10. CDR1 and CDR2 are drawn from the germline V gene: KGHSH, LQKENI.